This T cell receptor (beta chain) was sequenced during a study of OX40 agonist ivuxolimab in advanced cancers. Germline V gene sequence: CDR1 LNHDA, CDR2 SQIVND (reference sequence). The ends were cut back, 5 bases at V and 3 bases at J, with 27 bases in the middle. There are 19 residues in the CDR3. Some clones are missing from TCRdb's copy, which holds only in-frame ones; the method was immunoSEQ multiplex PCR. The sample yields some 80,000 clones, approximately 95% seen once. Sequences were derived from CD4+ or CD8+ T cells sorted from blood, sampled in a trial of the OX40 agonist ivuxolimab. The chain links TRBV19 to TRBJ2-3, with D unresolved. The sequence was collected from an adult with an advanced solid tumor such as melanoma, head and neck, liver or kidney cancer. In nucleotides, the CDR3 is TGTGCCAGTAGTCTCGCCAACCCACCTGCTCCGTTGCGGACAGATACGCAGTATTTT. This sequence encodes CASSLANPPAPLRTDTQYF.